Sequencing of this T cell receptor (beta chain) was carried out in a study of cytomegalovirus exposure and HLA in healthy donors. Germline CDR1 and CDR2: SGHTA and FQGTGA. The CDR3 has 15 residues. V lost 5 bases and J lost 4; bases outside the gene matches: 5. In the PCR, 60 Vbeta and 13 Jbeta primers were used. Libraries were prepared by immunoSEQ multiplex PCR; TCRdb keeps only in-frame clonotypes and omits some of them. The sample contains about 130,000 clones, about 79% of which appear only once. The chain uses TRBV7-3 and TRBJ2-2; 9 nucleotides match TRBD1. The TCR sequence derives from a man aged 50-59 years in good health and CMV-seronegative. The specimen sequenced was PBMCs. The CDR3 DNA is TGTGCCAGCAGCCCGACGGGACAGGGCACCGGGGAGCTGTTTTTT. This translates into CASSPTGQGTGELFF. Combining the CDR3 with reference TRBV7-3 and TRBJ2-2 gives the whole variable domain GAGVSQTPSNKVTEKGKYVELRCDPISGHTALYWYRQSLGQGPEFLIYFQGTGAADDSGLPNDRFFAVRPEGSVSTLKIQRTERGDSAVYLCASSPTGQGTGELFFGEGSRLTVL.